This T cell receptor beta chain originates from a study of T cells after yellow fever vaccination. This CDR3 comprises 14 residues. With 5 bases clipped from V and 0 bases from J, the junction kept 6 bases outside the gene matches. Germline V gene sequence: CDR1 DFQATT, CDR2 SNEGSKA (reference sequence). TCRdb ran MiXCR on the 5' RACE reads and lists one entry per CDR3 protein. Among around 550,000 distinct CDR3 sequences listed, under 25% were seen once. The clonotype was recovered from a young man who received the YFV17D yellow fever vaccine. The chain carries TRBV20-1 and TRBJ1-1, with TRBD1 matching 7 bases. The source material was PBMCs, sampled 15 days after the yellow fever booster vaccination. The CDR3 here is CSARQGRMNTEAFF. In DNA, the CDR3 is TGCAGTGCTCGACAGGGTCGGATGAACACTGAAGCTTTCTTT.